Listed here is a single TCR beta chain. This sample was included in a study of blood T cell repertoires in COVID-19. This table comes from immunoSEQ multiplex PCR, and its TCRdb copy is limited to in-frame clones, with some not included. The sample has around 500,000 clones, around nine tenths seen once. CDR1 is SNHLY and CDR2 is FYNNEI in the germline V gene. The CDR3 consists of 15 residues. Trimming took 4 bases from V and 0 from J, leaving 9 bases between them. The sequence came from a woman aged 35 to 49 who had recovered from COVID-19. The sample was PBMCs or T cells enriched from blood (not recorded which). The chain couples TRBV2 to TRBJ1-4; D is unresolved. In DNA, the CDR3 is TGTGCCAGCAGTGCAACACAAGCAACTAATGAAAAACTGTTTTTT. Protein product: CASSATQATNEKLFF.